A selection of T cell receptor beta chains follows, all from one sample in a study of T cell repertoires in cytomegalovirus infection. TCRdb ran MiXCR on the reads and lists one entry per CDR3 protein. Of roughly 350,000 distinct CDR3 sequences listed, about 34% are singletons. These receptors' antigens are unknown. The material sequenced was cultured PBMCs, taken from culture after CMV antigen stimulation. These TCRs come from a human donor in good health (CMV status not recorded). Some clones in this sample may be carry-over from other donors' samples. CDR3s include the opening cysteine and the closing phenylalanine or tryptophan. The D gene is left open where the match is weak. Some rows have no size entry. The others give once, few or many, or a class for an expanded clone.

>TRBV7-9|TRBJ1-2|NA|few
TGTGCCAGCCCCGGACGGAATGGCTACACCTTC
CASPGRNGYTF
>TRBV7-2|TRBJ2-5|NA|NA
TGTGCCAGCAGCTCCCCCACAGGGCAGGCCCAGTACTTC
CASSSPTGQAQYF
>TRBV29-1|TRBJ1-2|TRBD1|NA
TGCAGCGTTGAACTGGCAGGGGGCAACTATGGCTACACCTTC
CSVELAGGNYGYTF
>TRBV2|TRBJ1-1|NA|NA
TGTGCCAGCAGTGGCGACAAGGGTACGGGTGAAGCTTTCTTT
CASSGDKGTGEAFF
>TRBV6-2/TRBV6-3|TRBJ1-2|NA|NA
TGTGCCAGCAGTTACATGGGGATTCGACGTTATGGCTACACCTTC
CASSYMGIRRYGYTF
>TRBV11-2|TRBJ2-1|TRBD2|NA
TGTGCCAGCAGCCGTTCCGGACTAGCCCTTAATGAGCAGTTCTTC
CASSRSGLALNEQFF
>TRBV19|TRBJ1-2|NA|NA
TGTGCCAGTAGTATAGATGGCAGGACAATCTATGGCTACACCTTC
CASSIDGRTIYGYTF
>TRBV11-3|TRBJ2-3|NA|NA
TGTGCCAGCAGCTTAGATCAGGCGGCTATTGCTACAGATACGCAGTATTTT
CASSLDQAAIATDTQYF
>TRBV6-1|TRBJ2-6|TRBD1|NA
TGTGCCAGCAGGGACAGGGTATCTCCTGGGGCCAACGTCCTGACTTTC
CASRDRVSPGANVLTF
>TRBV7-2|TRBJ1-2|TRBD1|many
TGTGCCAGCAGCACCCGACAGGGATCTAACTATGGCTACACCTTC
CASSTRQGSNYGYTF
>TRBV7-9|TRBJ2-7|NA|NA
TGTGCCAGCAGCTTAGTCCTCTACGAGCAGTACTTC
CASSLVLYEQYF
>TRBV20-1|TRBJ2-3|TRBD2|few
TGCAGTGCTAGAGATAGCGGGAGGGCTGGGGATACGCAGTATTTT
CSARDSGRAGDTQYF
>TRBV30|TRBJ1-1|NA|NA
TGTGCCTGGAGACCCCGGTCAGGGAAGTACACTGAAGCTTTCTTT
CAWRPRSGKYTEAFF
>TRBV7-9|TRBJ2-1|TRBD2|few
TGTGCCAGCAGCTCCAGCGGGAGGGCCCCCTACAATGAGCAGTTCTTC
CASSSSGRAPYNEQFF
>TRBV7-8|TRBJ2-6|TRBD1|NA
TGTGCCAGCAAATCGAGGGGACAGGCAAGCTCTGGGGCCAACGTCCTGACTTTC
CASKSRGQASSGANVLTF
>TRBV15|TRBJ2-5|NA|NA
TGTGCCACCAGCAGAGACAGCCAAGAGACCCAGTACTTC
CATSRDSQETQYF
>TRBV7-9|TRBJ1-1|TRBD1|few
TGTGCCAGCAGGCCTGGACAGGGTCCTGAAGCTTTCTTT
CASRPGQGPEAFF
>TRBV20-1|TRBJ2-5|TRBD2|NA
TGCAGTGCTAGAGAAAGGACTAGCGGGAAGCAGACCCAGTACTTC
CSARERTSGKQTQYF
>TRBV19|TRBJ1-1|NA|few
TGTGCCAGTAGTGCGATTGGGCGATGGACTGAAGCTTTCTTT
CASSAIGRWTEAFF
>TRBV30|TRBJ1-4|TRBD1|NA
TGTGCCTGGAGTAAGGGGACAGGGGGGGAAAAACTGTTTTTT
CAWSKGTGGEKLFF
>TRBV4-1|TRBJ2-2|TRBD2|NA
TGCGCCAGCAGCCAACTAGCGGGAGGATTGGTTGGCGGGGAGCTGTTTTTT
CASSQLAGGLVGGELFF
>TRBV7-6|TRBJ1-1|NA|NA
TGTGCCAGCAGCTTAAACAGTGGCGATACTGAAGCTTTCTTT
CASSLNSGDTEAFF
>TRBV27|TRBJ2-3|TRBD2|few
TGTGCCAGCAGACCCGGGACTAGCGGGCTCACAGATACGCAGTATTTT
CASRPGTSGLTDTQYF
>TRBV6-4|TRBJ2-1|NA|NA
TGTGCCAGCAGGCCCCAGGGGGGGAGCTCCTACAATGAGCAGTTCTTC
CASRPQGGSSYNEQFF
>TRBV5-6|TRBJ2-3|NA|many
TGTGCCAGCAGCTTCTCGATCTACACAGATACGCAGTATTTT
CASSFSIYTDTQYF
>TRBV7-6|TRBJ2-7|TRBD2|NA
TGTGCCAGCAGCTCAGGGGGTAGCGGGAGGGCAGCCTACGAGCAGTACTTC
CASSSGGSGRAAYEQYF
>TRBV7-2|TRBJ2-3|TRBD1|NA
TGTGCCAGCAGCTCGACAGGGGGCGGCACAGATACGCAGTATTTT
CASSSTGGGTDTQYF
>TRBV19|TRBJ2-3|NA|NA
TGTGCCAGTAGTATCGCCGGGCAGGGTGATTCAGATACGCAGTATTTT
CASSIAGQGDSDTQYF
>TRBV19|TRBJ2-3|NA|few
TGTGCCAGTAGCCCCCCCTGGGGAAGAGATACGCAGTATTTT
CASSPPWGRDTQYF
>TRBV7-2|TRBJ1-2|TRBD1|few
TGTGCCAGCAGCTCCCTGCCCGGGACAGGGTATGGCTACACCTTC
CASSSLPGTGYGYTF
>TRBV6-2/TRBV6-3|TRBJ1-2|NA|NA
TGTGCCAGCAGTTACACAGGCTACTATGGCTACACCTTC
CASSYTGYYGYTF
>TRBV3-1|TRBJ2-4|NA|NA
TGTGCCAGCAGCCCTGGACGGGTAAACATTCAGTACTTC
CASSPGRVNIQYF
>TRBV20-1|TRBJ2-3|TRBD2|NA
TGCAGTGCAACAAGCGGGAGGGTTTTT
CSATSGRVF
>TRBV14|TRBJ2-2|NA|NA
TGTGCCAGCAGCCCTTTGGGACCCTACACCGGGGAGCTGTTTTTT
CASSPLGPYTGELFF
>TRBV29-1|TRBJ2-7|NA|few
TGCAGCGTCCGCAGGGGCGGCAACGAGCAGTACTTC
CSVRRGGNEQYF
>TRBV6-5|TRBJ2-1|TRBD1|few
TGTGCCAGCAGTCGGACAGGCTTCCTTTACAATGAGCAGTTCTTC
CASSRTGFLYNEQFF
>TRBV7-2|TRBJ2-5|NA|NA
TGTGCCAGCAGCTTAACACGGGAGACCCAGTACTTC
CASSLTRETQYF
>TRBV6-6|TRBJ2-7|NA|NA
TGTGCCAGCAGTTACGGTCTAGCGCGGAACGAGCAGTACTTC
CASSYGLARNEQYF
>TRBV20-1|TRBJ2-3|TRBD2|many
TGCAGTGCTAGCCCCAGCGGGAGGAACACAGATACGCAGTATTTT
CSASPSGRNTDTQYF
>TRBV11-2|TRBJ1-1|NA|few
TGTGCCAGCAGCTTATATAGGTCTGGGGGCGTCAACTTGAACACTGAAGCTTTCTTT
CASSLYRSGGVNLNTEAFF
>TRBV12-3/TRBV12-4|TRBJ2-1|NA|many
TGTGCCAGCAGTTCGTGGCGCAATGAGCAGTTCTTC
CASSSWRNEQFF